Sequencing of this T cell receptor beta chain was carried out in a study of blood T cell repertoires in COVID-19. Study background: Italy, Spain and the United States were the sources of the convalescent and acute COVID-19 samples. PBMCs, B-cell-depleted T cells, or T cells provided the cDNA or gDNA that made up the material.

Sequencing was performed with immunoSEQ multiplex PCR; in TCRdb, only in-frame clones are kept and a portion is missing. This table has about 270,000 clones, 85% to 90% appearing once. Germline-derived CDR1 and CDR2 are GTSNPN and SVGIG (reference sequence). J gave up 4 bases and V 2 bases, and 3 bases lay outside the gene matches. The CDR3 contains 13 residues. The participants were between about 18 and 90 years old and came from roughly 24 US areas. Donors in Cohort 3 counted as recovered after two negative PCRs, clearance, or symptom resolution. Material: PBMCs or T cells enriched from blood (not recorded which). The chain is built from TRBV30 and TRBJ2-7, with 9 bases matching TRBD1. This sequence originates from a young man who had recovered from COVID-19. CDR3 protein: CAWSTGTGYEQYF. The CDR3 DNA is TGTGCCTGGAGTACCGGGACAGGGTACGAGCAGTACTTC.